In this sample, the clone carrying this TCR beta chain turned up a few times. Its cognate antigen is unknown. This entry is derived from a study of CD8+ T cells in alopecia areata. Study conclusions and caveats: Treatment with tofacitinib significantly lowered scalp clonality and reduced expanded CD8+ clones among the top 100.

The CDR3 has 14 residues. Looked up from germline, CDR1 is MNHNS and CDR2 is SASEGT. V lost 7 bases, J lost 6 bases, and 16 bases lay in between. Sequencing used cDNA as its template, made by extracting RNA and reverse transcribing it. TCRdb keeps only in-frame clones here, not all; method: immunoSEQ multiplex PCR. Altogether about 260,000 clones are present, around three fifths being singletons, with the ten largest covering around 0.84%. The treatment was: oral pan-JAK inhibitor, 5-10 mg twice daily. Sequences were derived from CD4+ T cells sorted from blood, sampled at week 52, from a patient treated with tofacitinib. This clonotype was obtained from a human donor with alopecia areata. The chain joins TRBV6-1 to TRBJ2-1, with D possibly being TRBD1 or TRBD2 (5 bases each). The CDR3 spells CASTWGPQGNEQFF. DNA of the CDR3: TGTGCCAGCACCTGGGGACCGCAGGGCAATGAGCAGTTCTTC.